The clone carrying this TCR beta chain came up many times. Its matching antigen is unknown. The CDR3 covers 13 residues. Trimming took 6 bases from V and 1 from J, leaving 9 bases between them. Time point noted: pre-sensitization, week 0. Treatment of the sample: therapeutic diphenylcyclopropenone sensitization with weekly scalp DPC. TCRdb re-called the RACE reads with MiXCR, one entry per CDR3 protein. This sample has 200,000 to 300,000 distinct CDR3 sequences, with over 8% found just once. This specimen comes from a study of human T cells and chemical hapten exposure. Study-wide context: In the sensitization step, 2% DPC was placed on approximately 2 cm by approximately 2 cm of upper inner arm skin. Diphenylcyclopropenone doses were given weekly to the scalps of patients across the approximately 22-week study. Whole-study findings and limits: Alopecia affected the donors, so their immune response may differ from healthy people's.

The source was whole blood, collected in connection with sensitization to the hapten diphenylcyclopropenone (DPC). This sequence joins TRBV12-3 or TRBV12-4 and TRBJ1-1; tentative D call: TRBD1 (6 bases). This clonotype originated in a woman between 40 and 55 years old with alopecia areata. Some clones in this sample may be carry-over from other donors' samples. The CDR3 sequence: CASSEDRNTEAFF. The CDR3 DNA is TGTGCCAGCAGCGAGGACAGGAACACTGAAGCTTTCTTT.